This T cell receptor (beta chain) was identified in a study of Ad26.COV2.S vaccination and SARS-CoV-2 variants. Study observations and caveats: Vaccinated and placebo-treated recipients had similar non-spike TCR breadth.

Treatment indicated: around 19 received Ad26.COV2.S at low or high dose, single or two shots; 5 received placebo; per-sample allocation not given. Each sample was drawn 63 days after the first injection (of vaccine or placebo). Profiled with immunoSEQ multiplex PCR; TCRdb holds only in-frame clones, not every one. The sample carries approximately 460,000 clones, 80% to 90% recorded once. The CDR3 has 14 amino acids. V lost 7 bases and J 8 bases, leaving 17 bases between the germline ends. Germline CDR1 SNHLY, CDR2 FYNNEI. In the case of this clone: Its target is unknown.

This specimen consisted of peripheral blood, obtained in a trial of Ad26.COV2.S vaccine versus placebo. The sequence was obtained from a person between 18 and 59 years old who received the Ad26.COV2.S COVID-19 vaccine or a placebo. The V gene is TRBV2, the J gene TRBJ1-4, with D hard to call. The CDR3 loop is CASTPGPVAEKLFF. CDR3 DNA: TGTGCCAGCACCCCCGGCCCGGTTGCGGAAAAACTGTTTTTT.